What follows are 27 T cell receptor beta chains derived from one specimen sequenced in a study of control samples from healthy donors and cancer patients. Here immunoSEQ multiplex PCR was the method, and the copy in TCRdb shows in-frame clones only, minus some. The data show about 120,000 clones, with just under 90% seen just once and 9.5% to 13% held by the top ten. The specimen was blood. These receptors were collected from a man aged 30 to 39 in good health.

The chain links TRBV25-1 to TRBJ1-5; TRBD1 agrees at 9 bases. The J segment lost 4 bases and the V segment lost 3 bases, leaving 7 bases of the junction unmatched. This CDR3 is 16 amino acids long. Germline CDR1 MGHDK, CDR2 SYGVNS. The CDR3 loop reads CASSDISGTGNQPQHF. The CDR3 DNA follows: TGTGCCAGCAGTGATATTTCTGGGACAGGGAATCAGCCCCAGCATTTT. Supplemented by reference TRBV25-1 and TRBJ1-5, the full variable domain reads EADIYQTPRYLVIGTGKKITLECSQTMGHDKMYWYQQDPGMELHLIHYSYGVNSTEKGDLSSESTVSRIRTEHFPLTLESARPSHTSQYLCASSDISGTGNQPQHFGDGTRLSIL.

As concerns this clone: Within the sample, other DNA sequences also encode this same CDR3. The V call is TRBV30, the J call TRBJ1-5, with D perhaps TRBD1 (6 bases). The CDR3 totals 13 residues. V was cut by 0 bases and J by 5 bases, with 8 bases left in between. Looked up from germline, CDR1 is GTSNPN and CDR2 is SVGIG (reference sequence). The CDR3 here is CAWSVQGDQPQHF. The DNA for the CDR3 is TGTGCCTGGAGTGTACAGGGTGATCAGCCCCAGCATTTT.

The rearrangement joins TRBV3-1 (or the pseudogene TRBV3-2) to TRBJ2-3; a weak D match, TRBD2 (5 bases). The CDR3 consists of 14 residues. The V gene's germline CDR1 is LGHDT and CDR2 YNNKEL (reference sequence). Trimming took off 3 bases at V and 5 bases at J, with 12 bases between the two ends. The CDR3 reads CASSQPGFKDTQYF. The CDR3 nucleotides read TGTGCCAGCAGCCAGCCGGGGTTCAAAGATACGCAGTATTTT.

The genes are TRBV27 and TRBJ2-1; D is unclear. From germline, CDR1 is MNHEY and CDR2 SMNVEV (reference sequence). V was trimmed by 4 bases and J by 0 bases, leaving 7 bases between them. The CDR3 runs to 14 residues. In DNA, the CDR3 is TGTGCCAGCAGTTGGTGGGGCTCCTACAATGAGCAGTTCTTC. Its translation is CASSWWGSYNEQFF.

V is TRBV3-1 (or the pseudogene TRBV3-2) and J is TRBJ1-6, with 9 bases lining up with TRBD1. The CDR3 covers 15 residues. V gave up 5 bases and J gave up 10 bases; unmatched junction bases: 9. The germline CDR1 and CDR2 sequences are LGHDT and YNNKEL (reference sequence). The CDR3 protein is CASSSTGTGYSPLHF. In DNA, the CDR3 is TGTGCCAGCAGCTCAACCGGGACAGGGTACTCACCCCTCCACTTT.

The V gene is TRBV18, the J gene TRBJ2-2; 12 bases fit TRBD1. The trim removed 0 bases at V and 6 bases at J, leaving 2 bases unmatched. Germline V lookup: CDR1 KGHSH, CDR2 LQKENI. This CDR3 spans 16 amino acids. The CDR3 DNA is TGTGCCAGCTCACCACCCGGGACAGGGGGCTCCGGGGAGCTGTTTTTT. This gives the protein CASSPPGTGGSGELFF.

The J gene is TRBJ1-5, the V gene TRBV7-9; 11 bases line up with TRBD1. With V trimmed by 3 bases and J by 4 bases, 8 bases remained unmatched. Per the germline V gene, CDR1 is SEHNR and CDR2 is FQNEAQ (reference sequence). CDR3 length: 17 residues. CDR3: CASSLGVRDRGNQPQHF. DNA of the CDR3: TGTGCCAGCAGCTTGGGCGTTCGGGACAGGGGGAATCAGCCCCAGCATTTT.

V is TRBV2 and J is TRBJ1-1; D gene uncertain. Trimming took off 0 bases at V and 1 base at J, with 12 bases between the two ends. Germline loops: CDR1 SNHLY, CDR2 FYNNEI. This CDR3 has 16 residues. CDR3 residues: CASSEALRAGNTEAFF. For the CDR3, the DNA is TGTGCCAGCAGTGAAGCGCTTCGGGCAGGGAACACTGAAGCTTTCTTT. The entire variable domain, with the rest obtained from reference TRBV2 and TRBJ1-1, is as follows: EPEVTQTPSHQVTQMGQEVILRCVPISNHLYFYWYRQILGQKVEFLVSFYNNEISEKSEIFDDQFSVERPDGSNFTLKIRSTKLEDSAMYFCASSEALRAGNTEAFFGQGTRLTVV.

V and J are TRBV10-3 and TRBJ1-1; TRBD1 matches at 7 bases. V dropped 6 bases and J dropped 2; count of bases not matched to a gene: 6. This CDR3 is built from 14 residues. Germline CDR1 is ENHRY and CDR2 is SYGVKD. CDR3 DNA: TGTGCCATCAGGACCGGGACAGAAAACACTGAAGCTTTCTTT. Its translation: CAIRTGTENTEAFF.

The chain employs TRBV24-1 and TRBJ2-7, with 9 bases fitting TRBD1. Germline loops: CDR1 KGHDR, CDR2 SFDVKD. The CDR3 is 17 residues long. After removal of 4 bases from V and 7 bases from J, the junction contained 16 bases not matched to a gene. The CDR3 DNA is TGTGCCACCAGTGACCGGGACAGGGAAGATACCAAGTGGGAGCAGTACTTC. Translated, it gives CATSDRDREDTKWEQYF.

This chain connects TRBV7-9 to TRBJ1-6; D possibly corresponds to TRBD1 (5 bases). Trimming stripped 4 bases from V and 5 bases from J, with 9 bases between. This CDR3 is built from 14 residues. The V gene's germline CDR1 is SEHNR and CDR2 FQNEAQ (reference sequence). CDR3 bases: TGTGCCAGCAGCTCCGGGACGGATAATTCACCCCTCCACTTT. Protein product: CASSSGTDNSPLHF.

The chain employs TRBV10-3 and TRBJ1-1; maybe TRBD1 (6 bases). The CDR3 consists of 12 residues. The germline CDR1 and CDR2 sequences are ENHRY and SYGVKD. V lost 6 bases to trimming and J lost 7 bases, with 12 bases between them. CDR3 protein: CAISPQGDEAFF. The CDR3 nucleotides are TGTGCCATCAGCCCACAGGGTGATGAAGCTTTCTTT.

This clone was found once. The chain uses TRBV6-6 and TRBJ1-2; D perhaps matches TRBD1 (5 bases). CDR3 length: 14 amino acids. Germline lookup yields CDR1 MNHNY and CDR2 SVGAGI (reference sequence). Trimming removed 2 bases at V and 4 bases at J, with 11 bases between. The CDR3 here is CASSYEVGGYGYTF. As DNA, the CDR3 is TGTGCCAGCAGTTACGAGGTGGGGGGCTATGGCTACACCTTC.

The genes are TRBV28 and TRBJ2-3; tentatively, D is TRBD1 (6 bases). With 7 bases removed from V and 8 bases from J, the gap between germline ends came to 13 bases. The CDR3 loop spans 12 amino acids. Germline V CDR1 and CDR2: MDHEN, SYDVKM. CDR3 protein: CASISTGFTQYF. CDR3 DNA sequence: TGTGCCAGCATCTCTACAGGGTTTACGCAGTATTTT.

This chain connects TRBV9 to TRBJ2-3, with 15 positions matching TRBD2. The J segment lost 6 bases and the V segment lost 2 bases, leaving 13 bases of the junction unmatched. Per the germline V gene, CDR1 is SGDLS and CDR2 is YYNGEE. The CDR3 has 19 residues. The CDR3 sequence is CASSVTTGTSGGRADTQYF. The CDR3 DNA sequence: TGTGCCAGCAGCGTGACTACCGGGACTAGCGGGGGGAGGGCCGATACGCAGTATTTT. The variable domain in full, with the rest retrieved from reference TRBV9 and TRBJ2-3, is DSGVTQTPKHLITATGQRVTLRCSPRSGDLSVYWYQQSLDQGLQFLIQYYNGEERAKGNILERFSAQQFPDLHSELNLSSLELGDSALYFCASSVTTGTSGGRADTQYFGPGTRLTVL.

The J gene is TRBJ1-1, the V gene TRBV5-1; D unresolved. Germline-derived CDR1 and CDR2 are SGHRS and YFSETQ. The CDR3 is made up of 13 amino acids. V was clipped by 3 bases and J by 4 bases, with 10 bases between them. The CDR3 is CASSSGEPTEAFF. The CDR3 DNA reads TGCGCCAGCAGCTCCGGGGAGCCCACTGAAGCTTTCTTT.

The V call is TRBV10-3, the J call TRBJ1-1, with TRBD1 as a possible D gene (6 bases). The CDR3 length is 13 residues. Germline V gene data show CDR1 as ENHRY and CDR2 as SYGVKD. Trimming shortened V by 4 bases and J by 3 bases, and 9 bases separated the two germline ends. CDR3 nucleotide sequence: TGTGCCATCAGTGCAGGGGCGGACACTGAAGCTTTCTTT. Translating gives CAISAGADTEAFF.

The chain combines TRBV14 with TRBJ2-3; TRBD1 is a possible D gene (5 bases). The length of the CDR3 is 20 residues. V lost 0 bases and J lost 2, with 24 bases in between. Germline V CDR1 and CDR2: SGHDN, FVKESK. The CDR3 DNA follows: TGTGCCAGCAGCCAAGAGTATCTGATTGAATGGACACCTTACACAGATACGCAGTATTTT. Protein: CASSQEYLIEWTPYTDTQYF.

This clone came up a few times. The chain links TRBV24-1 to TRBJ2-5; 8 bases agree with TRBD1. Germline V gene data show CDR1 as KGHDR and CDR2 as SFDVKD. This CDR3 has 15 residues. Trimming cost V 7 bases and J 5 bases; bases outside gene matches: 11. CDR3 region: CATSHQTGDDETQYF. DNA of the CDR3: TGTGCCACCAGCCACCAGACAGGGGATGATGAGACCCAGTACTTC.

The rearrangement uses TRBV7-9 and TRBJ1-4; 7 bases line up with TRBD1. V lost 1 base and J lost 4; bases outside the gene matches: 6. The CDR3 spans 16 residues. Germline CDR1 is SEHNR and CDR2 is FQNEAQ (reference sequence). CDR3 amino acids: CASSLGRQGRNEKLFF. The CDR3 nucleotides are TGTGCCAGCAGCTTAGGGAGACAGGGCCGTAATGAAAAACTGTTTTTT.

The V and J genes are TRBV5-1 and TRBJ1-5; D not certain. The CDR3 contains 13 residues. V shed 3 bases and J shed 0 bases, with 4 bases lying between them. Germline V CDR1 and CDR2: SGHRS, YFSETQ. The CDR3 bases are TGCGCCAGCAGCTACGGTAGCAATCAGCCCCAGCATTTT. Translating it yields CASSYGSNQPQHF.

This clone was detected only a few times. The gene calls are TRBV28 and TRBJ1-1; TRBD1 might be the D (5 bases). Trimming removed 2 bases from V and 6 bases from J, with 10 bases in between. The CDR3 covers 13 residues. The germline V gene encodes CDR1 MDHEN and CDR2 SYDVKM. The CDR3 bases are TGTGCCAGCAGTTTACTGGGGCGGGCTGAAGCTTTCTTT. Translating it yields CASSLLGRAEAFF.

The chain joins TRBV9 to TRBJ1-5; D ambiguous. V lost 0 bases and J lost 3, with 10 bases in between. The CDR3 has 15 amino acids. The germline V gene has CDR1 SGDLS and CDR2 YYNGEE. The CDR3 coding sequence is TGTGCCAGCAGCGTAGGCGGTGTGCTCAATCAGCCCCAGCATTTT. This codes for CASSVGGVLNQPQHF.

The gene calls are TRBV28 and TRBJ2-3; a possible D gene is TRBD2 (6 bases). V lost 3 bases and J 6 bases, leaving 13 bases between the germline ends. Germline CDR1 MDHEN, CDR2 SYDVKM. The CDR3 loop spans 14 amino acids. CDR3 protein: CASSFGAGRDTQYF. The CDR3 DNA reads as TGTGCCAGCAGTTTTGGGGCAGGGAGGGATACGCAGTATTTT.

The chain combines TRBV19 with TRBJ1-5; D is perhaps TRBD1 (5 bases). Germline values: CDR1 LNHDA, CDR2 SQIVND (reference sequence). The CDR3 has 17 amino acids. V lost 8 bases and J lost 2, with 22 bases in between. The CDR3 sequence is CASDSPVVSRGNQPQHF. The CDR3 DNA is TGTGCCAGTGACAGCCCGGTAGTCTCAAGGGGCAATCAGCCCCAGCATTTT.

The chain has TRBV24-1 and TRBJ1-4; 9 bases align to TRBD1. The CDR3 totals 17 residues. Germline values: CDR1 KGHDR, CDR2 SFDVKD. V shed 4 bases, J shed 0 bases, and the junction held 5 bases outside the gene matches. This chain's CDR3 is CATSDPGQGPTNEKLFF. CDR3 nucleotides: TGTGCCACCAGTGACCCCGGACAGGGGCCAACTAATGAAAAACTGTTTTTT.

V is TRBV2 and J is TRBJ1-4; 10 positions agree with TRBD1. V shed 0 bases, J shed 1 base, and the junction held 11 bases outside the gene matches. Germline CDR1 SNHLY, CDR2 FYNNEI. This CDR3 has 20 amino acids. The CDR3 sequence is CASSEAESGTGVGTNEKLFF. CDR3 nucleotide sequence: TGTGCCAGCAGTGAAGCTGAATCCGGGACAGGGGTCGGAACTAATGAAAAACTGTTTTTT.